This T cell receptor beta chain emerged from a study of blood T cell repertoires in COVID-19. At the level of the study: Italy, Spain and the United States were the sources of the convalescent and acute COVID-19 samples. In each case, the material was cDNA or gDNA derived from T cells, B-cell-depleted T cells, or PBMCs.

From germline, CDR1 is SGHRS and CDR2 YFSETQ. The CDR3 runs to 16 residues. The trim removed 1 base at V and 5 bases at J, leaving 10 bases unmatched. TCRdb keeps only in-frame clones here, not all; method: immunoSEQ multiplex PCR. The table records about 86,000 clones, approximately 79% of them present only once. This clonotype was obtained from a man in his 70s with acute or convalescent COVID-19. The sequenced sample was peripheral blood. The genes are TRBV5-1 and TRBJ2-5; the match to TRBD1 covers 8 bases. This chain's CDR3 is CASSLRSGGWMETQYF. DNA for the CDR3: TGCGCCAGCAGCTTGAGATCAGGGGGCTGGATGGAGACCCAGTACTTC.